These 11 T cell receptor beta chains originate from one sample sequenced in a study of cytomegalovirus exposure and HLA in healthy donors (dated by TCRdb to 2017 to 2019). Library preparation used the immunoSEQ multiplex PCR assay. For the multiplex PCR, a mixture combining 60 forward primers for TCR Vbeta segments and 13 reverse primers for TCR Jbeta segments was used. What TCRdb holds here is the immuneACCESS table cut down to in-frame rearrangements. Part of the clones is not present; checked against another copy, under half of the missing clones reflect an unresolved V gene, and the others are unexplained. For this sample there are 150,000 to 200,000 clones; less than 75% appear just once. The ten biggest clones cover less than 1.6% of the sample. The sequenced sample was PBMCs. Receptors were obtained from a girl aged 5-17 years in good health and CMV-seronegative.

The chain has TRBV5-1 and TRBJ1-5; D gene unclear. Germline CDR1 SGHRS, CDR2 YFSETQ. The CDR3 is 16 amino acids. Deletions cut 0 bases from V and 1 base from J, with 11 bases between. CDR3 in DNA: TGCGCCAGCAGCTTGGGGGGTGGAGGGAGCAATCAGCCCCAGCATTTT. It is translated as CASSLGGGGSNQPQHF.

V usage is TRBV28 and J usage is TRBJ1-5; D possibly corresponds to TRBD1 (5 bases). Germline-derived CDR1 and CDR2 are MDHEN and SYDVKM. Trimming pared 8 bases from V and 4 bases from J, leaving 12 bases between. The CDR3 has 13 amino acids. Written as DNA, the CDR3 is TGTGCCAGCGGGTCGCGGGGGAATCAGCCCCAGCATTTT. Amino acid sequence: CASGSRGNQPQHF.

This clone came up a few times. The rearrangement links TRBV7-2 to TRBJ1-2, with 9 bases that match TRBD1. CDR3 length: 15 residues. Unmatched junction bases numbered 7, after V lost 3 bases and J lost 5 bases. The V gene's germline CDR1 is SGHTA and CDR2 FQGNSA. The CDR3 loop reads CASSFTRDRVYGYTF. CDR3 sequence (DNA): TGTGCCAGCAGCTTCACCCGGGACAGGGTGTATGGCTACACCTTC.

This chain links TRBV5-8 with TRBJ2-5; TRBD2 aligns across 7 bases. Germline assignment: CDR1 SGHTS and CDR2 YDEGEE. This CDR3 region has 13 residues. V dropped 4 bases and J dropped 4; count of bases not matched to a gene: 4. CDR3 region: CASSGRDRETQYF. CDR3 sequence (DNA): TGTGCCAGCAGCGGGAGGGATCGAGAGACCCAGTACTTC.

This sequence joins TRBV6-1 and TRBJ1-2; D is perhaps TRBD1 (5 bases). This CDR3 spans 15 amino acids. Germline CDR1 is MNHNS and CDR2 is SASEGT. V dropped 1 base and J dropped 8 bases, with 17 bases sitting between them. This chain's CDR3 is CASSEGEQDPKGYTF. The CDR3 region has the DNA TGTGCCAGCAGTGAAGGGGAACAGGACCCAAAGGGCTACACCTTC.

This clone was counted only a few times. The gene calls are TRBV30 and TRBJ2-5; 10 nucleotides align to TRBD1. The junction had 10 bases not matched to a gene; V was cut back by 7 bases and J by 11 bases. This CDR3 is built from 12 residues. CDR1 is GTSNPN and CDR2 is SVGIG in the germline V gene (reference sequence). CDR3 residues: CASTPGQGPQYF. DNA for the CDR3: TGTGCCTCGACTCCGGGACAGGGGCCTCAGTACTTC. Full variable domain (remainder filled in from reference TRBV30 and TRBJ2-5): SQTIHQWPATLVQPVGSPLSLECTVEGTSNPNLYWYRQAAGRGLQLLFYSVGIGQISSEVPQNLSASRPQDRQFILSSKKLLLSDSGFYLCASTPGQGPQYFGPGTRLLVL.

The chain employs TRBV2 and TRBJ2-7; 8 bases are a match to TRBD1. Trimming at V came to 11 bases and at J to 4 bases, leaving 10 bases not matched to a gene. Looked up from germline, CDR1 is SNHLY and CDR2 is FYNNEI. The CDR3 spans 13 residues. The CDR3 spells CAVLGQGAYEQYF. The CDR3 coding sequence is TGTGCCGTCCTAGGGCAGGGGGCTTACGAGCAGTACTTC.

This rearrangement joins TRBV29-1 to TRBJ1-2; D unresolved. With 5 bases removed from V and 0 bases from J, the gap between germline ends came to 7 bases. The CDR3 has 12 residues. Germline V gives CDR1 SQVTM, CDR2 ANQGSEA. The CDR3 loop reads CSVSGTNYGYTF. The CDR3 region has the DNA TGCAGCGTTTCAGGAACTAACTATGGCTACACCTTC.

V is TRBV9 and J is TRBJ1-1, with D tentatively TRBD1 (6 bases). CDR3 size: 14 residues. V was clipped by 4 bases and J by 1 base, with 11 bases between them. In germline, CDR1 is SGDLS, CDR2 YYNGEE. The CDR3 DNA follows: TGTGCCAGCAGCCCGCAGGGGAGGAACACTGAAGCTTTCTTT. It translates to CASSPQGRNTEAFF.

The chain employs TRBV2 and TRBJ2-5, with no clear D. Trimming pared 6 bases from V and 1 base from J, leaving 6 bases between. The CDR3 sequence is 12 residues long. Germline CDR1 is SNHLY and CDR2 is FYNNEI. The CDR3, as DNA: TGTGCCAGCAGGGCCCGCCAAGAGACCCAGTACTTC. Its translation is CASRARQETQYF. The full variable domain, completed using reference TRBV2 and TRBJ2-5, is EPEVTQTPSHQVTQMGQEVILRCVPISNHLYFYWYRQILGQKVEFLVSFYNNEISEKSEIFDDQFSVERPDGSNFTLKIRSTKLEDSAMYFCASRARQETQYFGPGTRLLVL.

The chain joins TRBV7-9 to TRBJ1-2; D remains ambiguous. Between the trimmed V and J ends, which lost 4 bases and 2 bases, there was a span of 14 bases. Germline V gene sequence: CDR1 SEHNR, CDR2 FQNEAQ (reference sequence). The CDR3 extends over 15 amino acids. This chain's CDR3 is CASSSVPQINYGYTF. CDR3 nucleotide sequence: TGTGCCAGCAGCTCCGTCCCACAGATAAACTATGGCTACACCTTC.